This T cell receptor beta chain was captured by sequencing in a study of T-cell reconstitution after alpha-beta-depleted transplantation in children. The TCRbeta library incorporated unique molecular identifiers. Each CDR3 protein gets one entry after TCRdb re-called the PCR reads with MiXCR. The sample includes a few hundred thousand distinct CDR3 sequences, 9.7% of them seen just once. The germline V gene encodes CDR1 MGHRA and CDR2 YSYEKL. Trimming cost V 4 bases and J 4 bases, with 13 bases left between them. The CDR3 sequence is 14 residues long. This clonotype was recorded at least ten times. The TCR originated in a human donor who donated a stem cell graft to a child with SCID. This sample comprised PBMCs from the stem cell graft donor, obtained from the stem cell graft. The chain links TRBV4-1 to TRBJ1-2; D is ambiguous. The CDR3 spells CASSPLPPIYGYTF. The CDR3 bases are TGCGCCAGCAGCCCCCTCCCACCGATCTATGGCTACACCTTC.